This T cell receptor beta chain was identified in a study of CD8+CD57+ T cells in acquired aplastic anemia. In germline, CDR1 is MNHEY, CDR2 SVGAGI. The CDR3 is 16 residues long. Trimming took 4 bases from V and 1 from J, leaving 16 bases between them. TCR beta VDJ and CDR3 profiles were obtained from a genomic DNA template. TCRdb re-analysed the reads in MiXCR, keeping a single row per CDR3 protein. Counted here are about 400,000 distinct CDR3 sequences, roughly 64% occurring once; the ten biggest clones make up under 4.5%. This clonotype occurred many times. What was sequenced was sorted CD4+, CD8+, or CD8+CD57+ T cells (not recorded which) from PBMCs. The sequence was obtained from a human donor in good health, serving as a control. This chain joins TRBV6-5 and TRBJ1-1; D ambiguous. The CDR3: CASSSLQLLTNTEAFF. CDR3 DNA sequence: TGTGCCAGCAGTTCCCTCCAGTTATTGACGAACACTGAAGCTTTCTTT.